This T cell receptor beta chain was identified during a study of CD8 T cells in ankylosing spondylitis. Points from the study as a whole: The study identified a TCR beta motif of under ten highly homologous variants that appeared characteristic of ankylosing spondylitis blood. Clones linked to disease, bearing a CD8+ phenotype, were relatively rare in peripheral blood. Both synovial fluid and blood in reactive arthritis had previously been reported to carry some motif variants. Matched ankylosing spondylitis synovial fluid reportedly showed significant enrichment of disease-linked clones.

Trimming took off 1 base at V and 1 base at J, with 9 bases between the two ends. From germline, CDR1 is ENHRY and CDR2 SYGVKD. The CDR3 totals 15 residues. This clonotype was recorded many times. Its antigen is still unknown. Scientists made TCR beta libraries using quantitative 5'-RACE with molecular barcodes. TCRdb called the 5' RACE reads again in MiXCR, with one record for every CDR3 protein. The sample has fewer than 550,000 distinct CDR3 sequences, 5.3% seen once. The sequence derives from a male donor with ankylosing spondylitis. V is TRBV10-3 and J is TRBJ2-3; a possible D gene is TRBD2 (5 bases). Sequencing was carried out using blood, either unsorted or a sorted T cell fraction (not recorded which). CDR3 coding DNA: TGTGCCATCAGTGAGTGGGAGTTGGGCACAGATACGCAGTATTTT. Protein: CAISEWELGTDTQYF.